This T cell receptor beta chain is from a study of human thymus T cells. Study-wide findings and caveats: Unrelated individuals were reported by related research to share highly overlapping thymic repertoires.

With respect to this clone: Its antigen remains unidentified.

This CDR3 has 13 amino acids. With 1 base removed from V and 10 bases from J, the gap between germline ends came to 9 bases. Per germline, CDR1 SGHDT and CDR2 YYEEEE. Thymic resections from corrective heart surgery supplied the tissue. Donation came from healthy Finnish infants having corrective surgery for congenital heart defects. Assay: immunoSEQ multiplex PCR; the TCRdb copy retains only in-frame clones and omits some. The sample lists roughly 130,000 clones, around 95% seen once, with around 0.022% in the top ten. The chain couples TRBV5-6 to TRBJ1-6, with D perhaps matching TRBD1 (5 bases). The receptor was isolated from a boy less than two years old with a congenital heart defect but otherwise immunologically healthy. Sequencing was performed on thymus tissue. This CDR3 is CASSLSGASPLHF. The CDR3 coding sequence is TGTGCCAGCAGCTTGTCCGGGGCCTCACCCCTCCACTTT.